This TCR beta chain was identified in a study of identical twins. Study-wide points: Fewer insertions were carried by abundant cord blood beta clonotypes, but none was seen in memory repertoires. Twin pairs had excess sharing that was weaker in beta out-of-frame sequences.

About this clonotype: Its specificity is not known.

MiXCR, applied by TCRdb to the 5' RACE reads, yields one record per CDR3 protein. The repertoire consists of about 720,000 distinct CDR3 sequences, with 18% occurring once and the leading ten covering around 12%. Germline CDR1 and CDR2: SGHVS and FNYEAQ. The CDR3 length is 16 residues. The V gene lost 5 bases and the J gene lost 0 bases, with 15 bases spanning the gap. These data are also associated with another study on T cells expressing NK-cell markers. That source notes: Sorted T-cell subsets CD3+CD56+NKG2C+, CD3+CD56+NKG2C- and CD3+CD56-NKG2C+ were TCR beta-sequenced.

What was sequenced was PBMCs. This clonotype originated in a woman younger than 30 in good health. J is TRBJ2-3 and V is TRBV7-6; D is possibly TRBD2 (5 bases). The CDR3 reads CASSRRADPSTDTQYF. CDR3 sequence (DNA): TGTGCCAGCAGCCGTAGAGCGGACCCCAGCACAGATACGCAGTATTTT. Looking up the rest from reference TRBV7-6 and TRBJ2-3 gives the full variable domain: GAGVSQSPRYKVTKRGQDVALRCDPISGHVSLYWYRQALGQGPEFLTYFNYEAQQDKSGLPNDRFSAERPEGSISTLTIQRTEQRDSAMYRCASSRRADPSTDTQYFGPGTRLTVL.